This T cell receptor beta chain comes out of a study of CXCR3-negative and CXCR3-positive naive CD8 T cells. Study overall: Sequencing yielded approximately 150 million TRB reads, roughly 1.5 +/- 0.3 million per library. Broader study findings: Unlike memory cells, which differed, naive CXCR3-negative and CXCR3-positive cells had similar TRBV-TRBJ usage. Both naive subsets had comparably high diversity; memory CD8+ cells much lower. More hydrophobic TRB CDR3s were found in CXCR3-positive naive cells than in CXCR3-negative naive cells.

The CDR3 totals 13 residues. The V gene's germline CDR1 is MNHEY and CDR2 SVGAGI. Worth noting for this clonotype: Its target is unknown.

Researchers prepared the TRB cDNA libraries using 5' RACE with UMI labels. TCRdb reprocessed the 5' RACE reads, with one entry per CDR3 protein and no DNA. The specimen's table records tens of thousands of distinct CDR3 sequences. The sorter processed each CD8+ T cell subset in triplicate at 300,000 cells apiece. This receptor was taken from a human donor in good health. Some clones in this sample may be carry-over from other donors' samples. The sequenced sample consisted of naive CXCR3+ CD8+ T cells from blood. The subset was: CD45RO-CCR7+CD27+CD95- naive CD8+ T cells expressing CXCR3 (TNR3+). The V and J genes are TRBV6-5 and TRBJ2-1. Here the CDR3 reads CASSPDTLNEQFF.